This T cell receptor (beta chain) was sequenced for a study of OX40 agonist ivuxolimab in advanced cancers. Profiled with immunoSEQ multiplex PCR; TCRdb holds only in-frame clones, not every one. This sample has approximately 59,000 clones, with approximately 86% found just once. The CDR3 contains 15 residues. Per the germline V gene, CDR1 is LNHDA and CDR2 is SQIVND (reference sequence). The V end was cut by 4 bases, the J end by 1 base, with 13 bases between. The specimen comprised CD4+ or CD8+ T cells sorted from blood, sampled in a trial of the OX40 agonist ivuxolimab. This clonotype originated in an adult with an advanced solid tumor such as melanoma, head and neck, liver or kidney cancer. The gene calls are TRBV19 and TRBJ1-1; the D is unclear. CDR3 protein: CASSNRVRRNTEAFF. In nucleotides, the CDR3 is TGTGCCAGTAGTAACCGGGTTCGGCGGAACACTGAAGCTTTCTTT. Using reference TRBV19 and TRBJ1-1 for the parts outside the CDR3, the full variable domain is DGGITQSPKYLFRKEGQNVTLSCEQNLNHDAMYWYRQDPGQGLRLIYYSQIVNDFQKGDIAEGYSVSREKKESFPLTVTSAQKNPTAFYLCASSNRVRRNTEAFFGQGTRLTVV.